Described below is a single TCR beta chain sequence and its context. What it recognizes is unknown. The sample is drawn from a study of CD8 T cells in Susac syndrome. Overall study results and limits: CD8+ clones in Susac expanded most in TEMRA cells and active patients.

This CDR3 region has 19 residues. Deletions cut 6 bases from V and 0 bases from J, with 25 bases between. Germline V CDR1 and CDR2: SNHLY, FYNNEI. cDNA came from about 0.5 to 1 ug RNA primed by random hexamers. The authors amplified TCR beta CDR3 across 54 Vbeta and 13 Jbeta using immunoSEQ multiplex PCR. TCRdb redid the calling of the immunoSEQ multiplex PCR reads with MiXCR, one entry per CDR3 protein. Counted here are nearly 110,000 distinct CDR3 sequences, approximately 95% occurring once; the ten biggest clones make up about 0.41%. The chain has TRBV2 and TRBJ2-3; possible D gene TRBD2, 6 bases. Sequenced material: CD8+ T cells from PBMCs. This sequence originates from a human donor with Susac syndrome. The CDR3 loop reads CASRLIVGIAVLSTDTQYF. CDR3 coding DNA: TGTGCCAGCAGGCTGATTGTTGGCATAGCGGTCCTTAGCACAGATACGCAGTATTTT.